The rows below give T cell receptor beta chains drawn from one sample of a study of CD8 T cells in ankylosing spondylitis. Each CDR3 protein gets one entry after TCRdb re-called the 5' RACE reads with MiXCR. The profile shows more than 600,000 distinct CDR3 sequences, roughly 19% of them singletons. The source material was blood, either unsorted or a sorted T cell fraction (not recorded which). The receptors derive from a male donor with ankylosing spondylitis. Both conserved end residues are part of each CDR3. The D gene is left open where the match is weak. Size values are once, few and many counts, or a class for expanded clones, and some rows have none.

j_call	d_call	v_call	clone_size	cdr3_nt	cdr3_aa
TRBJ2-7	NA	TRBV6-1	few	TGTGCCAGTCTAGGGCGTCAGGGACTCCACTACGAGCAGTACTTC	CASLGRQGLHYEQYF
TRBJ1-6	TRBD1	TRBV7-2	NA	TGTGCCAGCAGGGAGGGACAGGGGAGAAATTCACCCCTCCACTTT	CASREGQGRNSPLHF
TRBJ1-2	NA	TRBV27	few	TGTGCCAGCAGTTTATCGCCAGGGCTCGGGTTGGGCTATGGCTACACCTTC	CASSLSPGLGLGYGYTF
TRBJ2-3	NA	TRBV20-1	NA	TGCAGTGCTAGAGGGGGGCCGGTTAACACAGATACGCAGTATTTT	CSARGGPVNTDTQYF
TRBJ2-2	TRBD1	TRBV5-1	NA	TGCGCCAGCAGCGAAAGACAGGGGAAGACTAACACCGGGGAGCTGTTTTTT	CASSERQGKTNTGELFF
TRBJ2-2	TRBD2	TRBV28	few	TGTGCCAGCAGATCCCCGGGGGGACTCGACGGCGGGGAGCTGTTTTTT	CASRSPGGLDGGELFF
TRBJ2-4	NA	TRBV6-1	NA	TGTGCCAGCAGCCTTGGGGGCGGACGGCCAAACATTCAGTACTTC	CASSLGGGRPNIQYF
TRBJ2-5	NA	TRBV20-1	NA	TGCAGTGCTAGAGATGCCCTGGGGACCCAGTACTTC	CSARDALGTQYF
TRBJ2-7	NA	TRBV20-1	few	TGCAGTGCTAGAGATCAAGGTGGGATCTCCTACGAGCAGTACTTC	CSARDQGGISYEQYF
TRBJ2-1	TRBD2	TRBV6-2/TRBV6-3	NA	TGTGCCAGCAGTGGCAGGCTTGGACTAGCGGGAAATGAGCAGTTCTTC	CASSGRLGLAGNEQFF
TRBJ2-7	TRBD1	TRBV7-2	NA	TGTGCCAGCTACGGACAGGGTTCCTACGAGCAGTACTTC	CASYGQGSYEQYF
TRBJ1-6	TRBD1	TRBV9	NA	TGTGCCAGCAGCCCGGGGGGGACAGGGGTTTCACCCCTCCACTTT	CASSPGGTGVSPLHF
TRBJ2-7	NA	TRBV15	few	TGTGCCACCAGCAGAGGGGACTTCTACGAGCAGTACTTC	CATSRGDFYEQYF
TRBJ2-1	TRBD2	TRBV5-1	NA	TGCGCCAGCAGCTTGGCCTTCGGGGGGGGCTATGAGCAGTTCTTC	CASSLAFGGGYEQFF